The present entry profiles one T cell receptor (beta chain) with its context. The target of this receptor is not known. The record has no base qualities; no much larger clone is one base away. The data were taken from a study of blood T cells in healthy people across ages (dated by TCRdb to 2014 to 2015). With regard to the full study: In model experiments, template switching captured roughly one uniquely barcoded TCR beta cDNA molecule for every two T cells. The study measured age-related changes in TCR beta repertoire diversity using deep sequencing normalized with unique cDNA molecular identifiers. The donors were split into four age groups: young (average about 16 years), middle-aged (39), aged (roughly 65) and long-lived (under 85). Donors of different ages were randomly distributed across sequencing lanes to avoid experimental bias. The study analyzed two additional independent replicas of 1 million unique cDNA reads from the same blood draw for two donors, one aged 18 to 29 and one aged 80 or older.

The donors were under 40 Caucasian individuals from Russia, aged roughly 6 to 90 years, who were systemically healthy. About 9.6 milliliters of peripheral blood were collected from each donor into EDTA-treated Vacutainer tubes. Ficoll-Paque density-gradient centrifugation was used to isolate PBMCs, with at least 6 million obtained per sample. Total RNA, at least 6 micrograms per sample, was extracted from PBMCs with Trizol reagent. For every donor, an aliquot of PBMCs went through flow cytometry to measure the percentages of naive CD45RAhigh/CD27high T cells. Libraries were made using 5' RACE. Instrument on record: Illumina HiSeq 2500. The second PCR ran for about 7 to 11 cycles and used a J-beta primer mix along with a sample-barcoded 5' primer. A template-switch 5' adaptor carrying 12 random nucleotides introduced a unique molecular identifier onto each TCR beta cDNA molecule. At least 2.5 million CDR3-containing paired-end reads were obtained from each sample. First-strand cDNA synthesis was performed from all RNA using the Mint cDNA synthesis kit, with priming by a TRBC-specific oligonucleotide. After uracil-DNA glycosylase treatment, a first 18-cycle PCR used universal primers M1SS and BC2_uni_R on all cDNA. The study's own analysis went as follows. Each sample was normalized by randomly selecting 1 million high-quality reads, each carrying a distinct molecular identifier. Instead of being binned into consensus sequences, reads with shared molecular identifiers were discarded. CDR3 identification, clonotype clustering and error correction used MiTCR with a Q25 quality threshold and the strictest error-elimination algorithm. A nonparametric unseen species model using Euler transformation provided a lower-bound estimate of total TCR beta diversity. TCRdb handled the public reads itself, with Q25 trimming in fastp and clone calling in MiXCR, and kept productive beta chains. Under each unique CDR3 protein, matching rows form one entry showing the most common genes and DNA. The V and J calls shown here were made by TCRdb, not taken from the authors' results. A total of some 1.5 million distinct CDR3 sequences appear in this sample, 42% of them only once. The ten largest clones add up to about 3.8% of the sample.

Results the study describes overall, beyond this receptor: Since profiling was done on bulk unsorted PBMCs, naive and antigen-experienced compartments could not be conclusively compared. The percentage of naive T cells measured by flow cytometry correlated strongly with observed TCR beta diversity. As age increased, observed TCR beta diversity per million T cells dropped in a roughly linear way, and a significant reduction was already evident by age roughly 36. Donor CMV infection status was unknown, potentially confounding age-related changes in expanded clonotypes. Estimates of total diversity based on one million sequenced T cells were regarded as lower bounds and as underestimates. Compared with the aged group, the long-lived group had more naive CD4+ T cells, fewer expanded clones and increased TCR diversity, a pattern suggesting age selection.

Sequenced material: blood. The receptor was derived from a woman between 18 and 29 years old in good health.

The bases read TGCAGTGCAGAACTAGCGGGGGGACTATCCTACGAGCAGTACTTC. Its coded protein is CSAELAGGLSYEQYF. The rearranged chain carries TRBV20-1 and TRBJ2-7, with TRBD2 matching 12 junction bases. The CDR3 runs 15 residues from the cysteine to the phenylalanine. The only DNA kept is the CDR3, 45 bases in frame from the first base. V is trimmed back by 6 bases and J by 1 base, and the junction contains 7 bases that no gene match accounts for. From a lookup of the germline V gene (reference sequence), CDR1 and CDR2 are DFQATT and SNEGSKA.